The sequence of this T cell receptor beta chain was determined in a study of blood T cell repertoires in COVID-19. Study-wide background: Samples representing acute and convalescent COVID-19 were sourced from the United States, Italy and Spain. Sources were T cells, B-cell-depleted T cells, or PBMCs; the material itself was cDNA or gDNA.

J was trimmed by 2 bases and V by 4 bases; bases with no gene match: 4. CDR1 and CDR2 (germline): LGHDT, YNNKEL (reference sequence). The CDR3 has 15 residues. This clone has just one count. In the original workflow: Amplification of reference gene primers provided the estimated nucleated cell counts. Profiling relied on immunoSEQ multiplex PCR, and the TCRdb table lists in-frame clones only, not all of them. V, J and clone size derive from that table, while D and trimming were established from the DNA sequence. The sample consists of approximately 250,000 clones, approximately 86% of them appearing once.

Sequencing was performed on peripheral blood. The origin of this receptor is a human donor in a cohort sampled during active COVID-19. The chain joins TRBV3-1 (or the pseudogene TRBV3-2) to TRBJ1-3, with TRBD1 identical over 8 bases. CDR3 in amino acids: CASSPTGVPGNTIYF. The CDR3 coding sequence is TGTGCCAGCAGCCCGACAGGGGTCCCTGGAAACACCATATATTTT.